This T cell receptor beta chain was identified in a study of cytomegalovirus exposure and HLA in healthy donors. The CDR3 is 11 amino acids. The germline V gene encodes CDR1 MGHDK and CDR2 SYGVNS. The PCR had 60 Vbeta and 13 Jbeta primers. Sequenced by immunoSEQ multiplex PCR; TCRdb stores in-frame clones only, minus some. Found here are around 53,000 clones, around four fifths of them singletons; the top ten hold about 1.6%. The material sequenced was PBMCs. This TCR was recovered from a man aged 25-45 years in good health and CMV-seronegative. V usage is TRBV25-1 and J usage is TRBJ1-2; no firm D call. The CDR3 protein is CACRRNYGYTF. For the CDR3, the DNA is TGTGCTTGTCGGAGAAACTATGGCTACACCTTC.